What follows describes a single T cell receptor beta chain. The data were obtained in a study of control samples from healthy donors and cancer patients. Deletions cut 3 bases from V and 1 base from J, with 9 bases between. From germline, CDR1 is KGHDR and CDR2 SFDVKD. The CDR3 runs 15 residues. Method: immunoSEQ multiplex PCR; TCRdb's copy keeps in-frame clones and lacks some. The table includes 350,000 to 450,000 clones, around 90% detected once. The chain employs TRBV24-1 and TRBJ1-5; D gene ambiguous. Sequencing was carried out using PBMCs. This TCR came from a man aged 40-55 years with head and neck cancer. The CDR3 DNA reads TGTGCCACCAGTGATACAAGCCAGAGCAATCAGCCCCAGCATTTT. Translating gives CATSDTSQSNQPQHF.